Below are 15 T cell receptor beta chains sequenced from a single sample in a study of T-cell reconstitution after alpha-beta-depleted transplantation in children. Researchers prepared the TCRbeta library using unique molecular identifiers, the study reports. From the PCR reads, TCRdb called clonotypes with MiXCR, one entry per CDR3 protein. Among about a million distinct CDR3 sequences listed, less than 30% were seen once. Sequences were derived from PBMCs, mostly from graft donor cells, sampled 360 days after TCRalphabeta/CD19-depleted stem cell transplant. Receptors originate from a boy younger than two who had a stem cell transplant for SCID, so the T cells may come from the graft donor.

This clonotype turned up a few times. The rearrangement links TRBV12-3 or TRBV12-4 to TRBJ2-7; D possibly corresponds to TRBD1 (6 bases). The CDR3 is 18 residues long. V shed 1 base and J shed 3 bases, with 22 bases lying between them. CDR3 region: CASSLDPRDIWGFYEQYF. As DNA, the CDR3 is TGTGCCAGCAGTTTAGACCCACGGGACATTTGGGGTTTCTACGAGCAGTACTTC.

This clonotype has only a few counts. V and J are TRBV20-1 and TRBJ2-5; 13 bases line up with TRBD2. J lost 4 bases, V lost 6 bases, and 8 bases had no gene match. This CDR3 contains 15 residues. Germline CDR1 DFQATT, CDR2 SNEGSKA (reference sequence). CDR3 DNA sequence: TGCAGTGCAGCGAGGACTAGCGGGGGACGAGAGACCCAGTACTTC. Protein sequence: CSAARTSGGRETQYF.

The chain carries TRBV5-1 and TRBJ2-5; 7 nucleotides line up with TRBD1. The CDR3 length is 14 residues. CDR1 is SGHRS, CDR2 YFSETQ, per germline. V shed 4 bases, J shed 5 bases, and the junction held 8 bases outside the gene matches. Written as DNA, the CDR3 is TGCGCCAGCAGCGACGGACAGGCTGGGGAGACCCAGTACTTC. Its translation is CASSDGQAGETQYF.

The chain couples TRBV7-9 to TRBJ2-3; D gene uncertain. Between the trimmed V and J ends, which lost 4 bases and 4 bases, there was a span of 15 bases. Per the germline V gene, CDR1 is SEHNR and CDR2 is FQNEAQ (reference sequence). This CDR3 is 15 amino acids long. This CDR3 is CASSWAPLSPDTQYF. Here the CDR3 DNA reads TGTGCCAGCAGCTGGGCCCCCCTATCCCCAGATACGCAGTATTTT.

This chain joins TRBV9 and TRBJ1-1, with D hard to call. Trimming pared 3 bases from V and 2 bases from J, leaving 17 bases between. Germline lookup yields CDR1 SGDLS and CDR2 YYNGEE. This CDR3 is built from 16 residues. CDR3 DNA: TGTGCCAGCAGCGCTGATCTCGGGGAGATAAACACTGAAGCTTTCTTT. Amino acid sequence: CASSADLGEINTEAFF.

V and J are TRBV27 and TRBJ1-2, with TRBD1 matching over 12 bases. The length of the CDR3 is 15 residues. CDR1 and CDR2 from the germline V gene are MNHEY and SMNVEV (reference sequence). Trimming cost V 2 bases and J 6 bases; bases outside gene matches: 4. CDR3 bases: TGTGCCAGCAGTTTAGTGGGGACAGGGGGCAATGGCTACACCTTC. Residues: CASSLVGTGGNGYTF.

The chain has TRBV29-1 and TRBJ2-5; D might be TRBD1 (6 bases). In germline, CDR1 is SQVTM, CDR2 ANQGSEA. This CDR3 spans 13 amino acids. V lost 8 bases and J 2 bases, leaving 15 bases between the germline ends. The CDR3 reads CSTGQYLQETQYF. DNA for the CDR3: TGCAGCACCGGACAGTACCTGCAAGAGACCCAGTACTTC.

The genes are TRBV5-6 and TRBJ2-3; D not resolved. V lost 4 bases, J lost 4 bases, and 13 bases lay in between. This CDR3 has 14 residues. Germline assignment: CDR1 SGHDT and CDR2 YYEEEE. The CDR3 here is CASSLAVQADTQYF. In nucleotides, the CDR3 is TGTGCCAGCAGCCTCGCAGTACAAGCAGATACGCAGTATTTT.

This chain uses TRBV5-1 with TRBJ2-5; D is undetermined. There are 12 residues in the CDR3. V shed 4 bases and J shed 3 bases, with 7 bases lying between them. The V gene's germline CDR1 is SGHRS and CDR2 YFSETQ. The CDR3 DNA reads as TGCGCCAGCAGCGGACCCGAAGAGACCCAGTACTTC. Translated: CASSGPEETQYF. Drawing the rest from reference TRBV5-1 and TRBJ2-5, the complete variable domain is KAGVTQTPRYLIKTRGQQVTLSCSPISGHRSVSWYQQTPGQGLQFLFEYFSETQRNKGNFPGRFSGRQFSNSRSEMNVSTLELGDSALYLCASSGPEETQYFGPGTRLLVL.

The rearrangement links TRBV5-1 to TRBJ2-7, with 9 bases lining up with TRBD1. There are 16 residues in the CDR3. J was trimmed by 5 bases and V by 1 base; bases with no gene match: 10. In germline, CDR1 is SGHRS, CDR2 YFSETQ. The CDR3 nucleotides read TGCGCCAGCAGCTTGAGAGTTGGGACAGGGTCGCACGAGCAGTACTTC. Amino acids: CASSLRVGTGSHEQYF.

This rearrangement joins TRBV12-3 or TRBV12-4 to TRBJ1-3; D gene ambiguous. This CDR3 is built from 14 residues. V was clipped by 8 bases and J by 4 bases, with 15 bases between them. The CDR3 nucleotides read TGTGCCAGCGCCTTCGGAGGTTCAGGAAACACCATATATTTT. It encodes CASAFGGSGNTIYF.

This clonotype was counted a few times. The gene calls are TRBV7-2 and TRBJ2-2; 8 positions agree with TRBD2. The CDR3 is made up of 16 amino acids. V shed 4 bases and J 5 bases; nucleotides not matched to a gene: 9. CDR1 is SGHTA, CDR2 FQGNSA, per germline. CDR3 nucleotide sequence: TGTGCCAGCAGCTCTTCGGGGGGGGTCGGGACCGGGGAGCTGTTTTTT. Protein sequence: CASSSSGGVGTGELFF.

This chain connects TRBV12-3 or TRBV12-4 to TRBJ2-5; the D gene could be TRBD1 or TRBD2 (6 bases each). The length of the CDR3 is 15 residues. Trimming took 5 bases from V and 5 from J, leaving 18 bases between them. CDR3 sequence (DNA): TGTGCCAGCAGTCCCGGTGGAAGGGGGAGGGAGACCCAGTACTTC. As protein: CASSPGGRGRETQYF.

Only a few counts were recorded for this clonotype. This chain links TRBV4-3 with TRBJ2-1, with D uncertain. Trimming left V 3 bases short and J 0 bases short, with 21 bases between. The germline CDR1 and CDR2 sequences are LGHNA and YSLEER. The CDR3 length is 19 residues. For the CDR3, the DNA is TGCGCCAGCAGCCATTGGTCGGTCGTTACGGCAAGCTCCTACAATGAGCAGTTCTTC. Its translation: CASSHWSVVTASSYNEQFF.

This clonotype was detected only a few times. The rearrangement links TRBV7-3 to TRBJ2-2; tentative D call: TRBD2 (6 bases). This CDR3 has 13 amino acids. Germline V lookup: CDR1 SGHTA, CDR2 FQGTGA. The V and J ends lost 5 bases and 6 bases respectively, with 10 bases between them. In DNA, the CDR3 is TGTGCCAGCAGCCCGGGACTTCCCGGGGAGCTGTTTTTT. Translation gives CASSPGLPGELFF.